This passage covers 31 T cell receptor beta chains from one sample sequenced in a study of T cells after yellow fever vaccination. TCRdb processed the 5' RACE reads anew with MiXCR; each CDR3 protein has one entry. The data contain 350,000 or so distinct CDR3 sequences, roughly 8.6% of them singletons. The source material was PBMCs, sampled about 41 days after the first yellow fever vaccination. Receptor source: a man between 18 and 35 years old who received the YFV17D yellow fever vaccine.

The chain combines TRBV28 with TRBJ2-3; 9 bases map to TRBD1. The trim removed 3 bases at V and 3 bases at J, leaving 7 bases unmatched. The CDR3 is 16 residues long. CDR1 and CDR2 (germline): MDHEN, SYDVKM. DNA of the CDR3: TGTGCCAGCAGTTTCCCTGGGACAGGGAGGACAGATACGCAGTATTTT. This gives the protein CASSFPGTGRTDTQYF.

This clonotype was seen more than once but under ten times. The J gene is TRBJ1-1, the V gene TRBV7-3, with 9 bases that match TRBD1. Germline assignment: CDR1 SGHTA and CDR2 FQGTGA. This CDR3 has 15 amino acids. Trimming took 3 bases from V and 5 from J; bases not matched to a gene: 7. The CDR3 region has the DNA TGTGCCAGCAGCTTGACAGGGGGAAGGCGTACTGAAGCTTTCTTT. It encodes CASSLTGGRRTEAFF.

The table lists this clonotype with a few counts. The chain couples TRBV12-3 or TRBV12-4 to TRBJ2-5; D unclear. This CDR3 contains 15 residues. Deletions cut 3 bases from V and 2 bases from J, with 13 bases between. CDR3 DNA sequence: TGTGCCAGCAGTTTCGCTCAAGGGCTACAAGAGACCCAGTACTTC. Its protein product is CASSFAQGLQETQYF.

The genes are TRBV7-9 and TRBJ1-5; 8 nucleotides agree with TRBD1. The germline gives CDR1 SEHNR, CDR2 FQNEAQ (reference sequence). V shed 5 bases, J shed 11 bases, and the junction held 5 bases outside the gene matches. The CDR3 has 12 amino acids. Here the CDR3 reads CASSGRTGSQHF. The CDR3 region has the DNA TGTGCCAGCAGCGGACGGACAGGGTCCCAGCATTTT.

This clonotype was counted between two and nine times. CDR3 sequence: CASSLGLAGATYEQYF. As DNA, the CDR3 is TGTGCCAGCAGCTTAGGGCTAGCGGGGGCCACCTACGAGCAGTACTTC. The V gene is TRBV7-2, the J gene TRBJ2-7; TRBD2 agrees at 10 bases. V shed 1 base and J 2 bases; nucleotides not matched to a gene: 5. CDR3 length: 16 amino acids. From germline, CDR1 is SGHTA and CDR2 FQGNSA.

The chain recombines TRBV5-1 with TRBJ1-2; D call uncertain. This CDR3 is built from 15 residues. Per germline, CDR1 SGHRS and CDR2 YFSETQ. V shed 5 bases and J shed 4 bases, with 18 bases lying between them. The CDR3 here is CASSVSANTPYGYTF. The CDR3 nucleotides are TGCGCCAGCAGTGTGTCAGCTAACACTCCCTATGGCTACACCTTC.

In its sample, this clonotype was seen a few times. This rearrangement joins TRBV7-6 to TRBJ2-1; tentatively, D is TRBD2 (7 bases). Deletions cut 1 base from V and 5 bases from J, with 15 bases between. The CDR3 contains 16 residues. Germline V gene data show CDR1 as SGHVS and CDR2 as FNYEAQ. The CDR3 DNA sequence: TGTGCCAGCAGCTTAGTCCGAGGGGGGGGAAACAATGAGCAGTTCTTC. Translated: CASSLVRGGGNNEQFF.

This clonotype occurred a few times. CDR3 region: CASSQLAAAAQETQYF. CDR3 nucleotides: TGCGCCAGCAGCCAATTGGCCGCAGCCGCACAAGAGACCCAGTACTTC. The chain combines TRBV4-1 with TRBJ2-5; no firm D call. This CDR3 is built from 16 residues. The germline gives CDR1 MGHRA, CDR2 YSYEKL. Trimming removed 2 bases at V and 2 bases at J, with 15 bases between.

The V call is TRBV2, the J call TRBJ2-7; 8 nucleotides line up with TRBD1. V shed 3 bases and J 13 bases; nucleotides not matched to a gene: 11. The CDR3 consists of 13 residues. Germline V gene lookup returns CDR1 SNHLY and CDR2 FYNNEI. The CDR3 loop reads CASSDFVGTGQYF. CDR3 nucleotide sequence: TGTGCCAGCAGTGATTTCGTAGGGACAGGCCAATACTTC.

CDR3 region: CASSLDRTTGYTF. DNA of the CDR3: TGTGCCAGCAGCTTAGACCGTACCACTGGCTACACCTTC. V gene TRBV11-2 combines with J gene TRBJ1-2, with D uncertain. The CDR3 covers 13 residues. Trimming stripped 0 bases from V and 7 bases from J, with 9 bases between. CDR1 and CDR2 from the germline V gene are SGHAT and FQNNGV.

This clonotype was observed a few times. This sequence joins TRBV12-3 or TRBV12-4 and TRBJ1-1; 7 bases align to TRBD1. The J segment lost 8 bases and the V segment lost 0 bases, leaving 3 bases of the junction unmatched. This CDR3 contains 13 residues. The CDR3: CASSLAQGREAFF. CDR3 sequence (DNA): TGTGCCAGCAGTTTAGCACAGGGGAGGGAAGCTTTCTTT.

Only a few counts were recorded for this clonotype. The V gene is TRBV7-2, the J gene TRBJ1-5; the D is unclear. This CDR3 comprises 15 residues. V was cut by 1 base and J by 4 bases, with 11 bases left in between. Germline CDR1 is SGHTA and CDR2 is FQGNSA. CDR3 DNA sequence: TGTGCCAGCAGCTTAGGCGGATACTGGAATCAGCCCCAGCATTTT. Translation: CASSLGGYWNQPQHF.

This clonotype was seen repeatedly, ten times or more. The chain is built from TRBV27 and TRBJ2-5; 8 bases line up with TRBD2. The V and J ends lost 5 bases and 5 bases, in that order; junction bases with no gene match: 7. CDR1 and CDR2 (germline): MNHEY, SMNVEV (reference sequence). The length of the CDR3 is 14 residues. DNA of the CDR3: TGTGCCAGCAGTCATCGGGTAGCGGGGGAGACCCAGTACTTC. Its translation: CASSHRVAGETQYF.

This clonotype was recorded at least ten times. The CDR3 spells CSARTGTYEQYV. For the CDR3, the DNA is TGCAGTGCTAGAACAGGGACCTACGAGCAGTACGTC. The chain recombines TRBV20-1 with TRBJ2-7; perhaps TRBD1 as D (6 bases). The CDR3 is made up of 12 amino acids. Looked up from germline, CDR1 is DFQATT and CDR2 is SNEGSKA (reference sequence). The germline V and J ends were trimmed by 2 bases and 2 bases, with 7 bases remaining between them.

This sequence joins TRBV5-4 and TRBJ1-1; D is undetermined. The V and J ends lost 0 bases and 4 bases respectively, with 10 bases between them. Germline V lookup: CDR1 SGHNT, CDR2 YYREEE (reference sequence). The CDR3 extends over 14 amino acids. The CDR3 reads CASSLERGTTEAFF. The CDR3 bases are TGTGCCAGCAGCTTGGAGCGGGGTACCACTGAAGCTTTCTTT.

The chain is built from TRBV5-1 and TRBJ2-1; tentatively, D is TRBD1 (7 bases). The CDR3 length is 18 residues. The germline V gene has CDR1 SGHRS and CDR2 YFSETQ. Trimming took 3 bases from V and 0 from J, leaving 19 bases between them. CDR3 in amino acids: CASSWGWGGTDSYNEQFF. The CDR3 DNA reads as TGCGCCAGCAGCTGGGGTTGGGGCGGGACAGACTCCTACAATGAGCAGTTCTTC.

This clonotype has just a few counts. The chain combines TRBV4-3 with TRBJ2-5; the match to TRBD2 covers 13 bases. The CDR3 extends over 16 amino acids. V was clipped by 2 bases and J by 2 bases; unmatched bases: 2. The germline V gene encodes CDR1 LGHNA and CDR2 YSLEER. The CDR3 bases are TGCGCCAGCAGCCAATCGGGACTAGCGGGGCAAGAGACCCAGTACTTC. Translated: CASSQSGLAGQETQYF.

This clonotype has more than one count but fewer than ten. The rearrangement uses TRBV5-1 and TRBJ1-1, with 7 nucleotides matching TRBD1. CDR1 and CDR2 from the germline V gene are SGHRS and YFSETQ. The CDR3 contains 15 residues. Trimming removed 2 bases from V and 1 base from J; junction bases left unmatched: 5. DNA of the CDR3: TGCGCCAGCAGCTTTCGAGGGGGCCCGAACACTGAAGCTTTCTTT. Residues: CASSFRGGPNTEAFF.

The V call is TRBV6-2 or TRBV6-3, the J call TRBJ1-5; D unclear. The germline gives CDR1 MNHEY, CDR2 SVGEGT. The CDR3 loop spans 12 amino acids. The germline V and J ends were trimmed by 7 bases and 6 bases, with 10 bases remaining between them. The CDR3 region is CASTHEGQPQHF. In DNA, the CDR3 is TGTGCCAGCACCCATGAGGGTCAGCCCCAGCATTTT.

The chain recombines TRBV5-1 with TRBJ2-3; TRBD1 aligns across 7 bases. Germline lookup yields CDR1 SGHRS and CDR2 YFSETQ. J lost 2 bases, V lost 3 bases, and 3 bases had no gene match. CDR3 length: 14 residues. The CDR3 loop is CASSSGQFTDTQYF. CDR3 in DNA: TGCGCCAGCAGCTCGGGACAGTTCACAGATACGCAGTATTTT.

The V and J genes are TRBV10-3 and TRBJ1-4; D possibly corresponds to TRBD1 (5 bases). Germline V CDR1 and CDR2: ENHRY, SYGVKD. Trimming pared 6 bases from V and 4 bases from J, leaving 12 bases between. This CDR3 spans 14 amino acids. CDR3 bases: TGTGCCATCAGCCCGGGACGGAATAATGAAAAACTGTTTTTT. Translation gives CAISPGRNNEKLFF.

This clonotype was seen only a few times. The rearrangement joins TRBV23-1 to TRBJ2-5; D might be TRBD1 (5 bases). TRBV23-1 is assigned to the ORF class and has an uncertain function. With 8 bases removed from V and 0 bases from J, the gap between germline ends came to 19 bases. The CDR3 runs to 16 residues. Written as DNA, the CDR3 is TGCGCCAGCGCCCTAGGGGAAAATTTTCACCAAGAGACCCAGTACTTC. Encoded protein: CASALGENFHQETQYF.

In its sample, this clonotype was seen a few times. The chain uses TRBV29-1 and TRBJ1-2, with a possible D match to TRBD1 (6 bases). Trimming left V 4 bases short and J 5 bases short, with 14 bases between. The CDR3 spans 13 residues. Germline-derived CDR1 and CDR2 are SQVTM and ANQGSEA. Here the CDR3 reads CSVALLQGYGYTF. The DNA of the CDR3 is TGCAGCGTTGCATTATTACAGGGATATGGCTACACCTTC.

This clonotype has only a few counts. J is TRBJ2-3 and V is TRBV20-1, with 9 bases that match TRBD2. CDR1 and CDR2 from the germline V gene are DFQATT and SNEGSKA (reference sequence). The junction had 11 bases not matched to a gene; V was cut back by 6 bases and J by 4 bases. There are 15 residues in the CDR3. This CDR3 reads CSALMGASGADTQYF. In DNA form, the CDR3 reads TGCAGTGCCCTCATGGGGGCTAGCGGGGCAGATACGCAGTATTTT.

The J gene is TRBJ2-7, the V gene TRBV2, with 7 bases identical to TRBD1. J lost 7 bases, V lost 9 bases, and 18 bases had no gene match. The CDR3 runs to 15 residues. Per the germline V gene, CDR1 is SNHLY and CDR2 is FYNNEI. CDR3 in amino acids: CASDRDRSWSGEQYF. As DNA, the CDR3 is TGTGCCAGTGACCGGGACAGATCTTGGTCGGGAGAGCAGTACTTC.

V is TRBV5-6 and J is TRBJ2-1; D unresolved. The V end lost 3 bases, the J end lost 12 bases, and 10 bases lay between the germline ends. This CDR3 spans 11 amino acids. In germline, CDR1 is SGHDT, CDR2 YYEEEE. CDR3 sequence reads: CASSSGWVQFF. CDR3 DNA sequence: TGTGCCAGCAGCTCCGGGTGGGTGCAGTTCTTC.

This clonotype was detected a few times. For the CDR3, the DNA is TGTGCCAGCACCCGACAGGGTACGGGGGCTGAAGCTTTCTTT. It encodes CASTRQGTGAEAFF. The chain links TRBV11-2 to TRBJ1-1; TRBD1 matches 7 bases. Trimming removed 7 bases from V and 6 bases from J; junction bases left unmatched: 11. This CDR3 is built from 14 residues. Per the germline V gene, CDR1 is SGHAT and CDR2 is FQNNGV.

This clonotype was recorded a few times. The chain uses TRBV6-4 and TRBJ2-1; D may be TRBD2 (7 bases). V was cut by 5 bases and J by 8 bases, with 13 bases left in between. The CDR3 is 13 amino acids. CDR1 is MRHNA and CDR2 is SNTAGT in the germline V gene. The CDR3 protein is CASSRGADYEQFF. The CDR3 region has the DNA TGTGCCAGCAGTCGGGGGGCCGACTATGAGCAGTTCTTC.

The table lists this clonotype with a few counts. The chain uses TRBV18 and TRBJ1-2; 7 bases match TRBD1. J lost 8 bases, V lost 0 bases, and 15 bases had no gene match. The CDR3 covers 17 residues. Germline V lookup: CDR1 KGHSH, CDR2 LQKENI. The DNA for the CDR3 is TGTGCCAGCTCACCACCCGGGACAGTAGGTTCTGATCTCGGCTACACCTTC. This codes for CASSPPGTVGSDLGYTF.

The rearrangement links TRBV4-3 to TRBJ1-2; a weak D match, TRBD1 (6 bases). This CDR3 comprises 15 residues. With 0 bases removed from V and 7 bases from J, the gap between germline ends came to 15 bases. Germline V gene sequence: CDR1 LGHNA, CDR2 YSLEER. The CDR3 nucleotides are TGCGCCAGCAGCCAAGATAGGAGGACAGTGCTTGGCTACACCTTC. As protein: CASSQDRRTVLGYTF.

The chain joins TRBV5-1 to TRBJ2-1, with TRBD2 matching 8 bases. J lost 8 bases, V lost 4 bases, and 8 bases had no gene match. Germline assignment: CDR1 SGHRS and CDR2 YFSETQ. The CDR3 extends over 14 amino acids. CDR3 amino acids: CASSLGLAEDEQFF. The CDR3 DNA reads as TGCGCCAGCAGCCTAGGACTAGCAGAGGATGAGCAGTTCTTC.